This T cell receptor beta chain was documented in a study of OX40 agonist ivuxolimab in advanced cancers. Study context: Allowance was made for prior anti-PD-1, anti-PD-L1 or anti-CTLA-4 therapy, and approximately 41% had some.

Sequenced by immunoSEQ multiplex PCR; TCRdb stores in-frame clones only, minus some. Of more than 60,000 clones listed, roughly 89% are singletons. The CDR3 consists of 14 residues. V shed 5 bases and J shed 7 bases, with 12 bases lying between them. The germline CDR1 and CDR2 sequences are SGHTA and FQGNSA. The source of this sequence is an adult with an advanced solid tumor such as melanoma, head and neck, liver or kidney cancer. This specimen was CD4+ or CD8+ T cells sorted from blood, taken in a trial of the OX40 agonist ivuxolimab. The chain carries TRBV7-2 and TRBJ1-6; D is possibly TRBD1 (5 bases). The CDR3 DNA reads as TGTGCCAGCAGCCGCCGGGGGGGAAATTCACCCCTCCACTTT. Protein product: CASSRRGGNSPLHF.